The clone carrying this T cell receptor beta chain showed up many times. Its antigen is still unknown. The entry originates in a study of response to subunit inactivated influenza vaccine. TCRdb passed the RT-PCR reads through MiXCR, listing each CDR3 protein once. In the table there are around 570,000 distinct CDR3 sequences, 6.5% to 8% of which are singletons. Overall study results and limits: The authors put forward the suggestion that each seasonal influenza vaccination may bring in only a limited number of new T cells.

The specimen was PBMCs from blood, collected around 2 years after vaccination. The sequence was obtained from a man in his fifties or sixties who received an inactivated influenza vaccine.

In nucleotides, the CDR3 is TGTGCCAGCAGCAAAGGTAGTAGCGGGATCCAAGAGACCCAGTACTTC. Translating gives CASSKGSSGIQETQYF. V is TRBV21-1 and J is TRBJ2-5; the table's D call, TRBD2, was not checked against the DNA. TRBV21-1 is termed a pseudogene. This CDR3 is built from 16 residues.